This T cell receptor beta chain was sequenced for a study of siplizumab effects on memory and regulatory T cells. Note on this clone: Its antigen is still unknown.

Only in-frame clones appear in the TCRdb table, and some are missing; sequencing was by immunoSEQ multiplex PCR. The table lists more than 95,000 clones, over 85% of them singletons, with 0.55% to 0.8% in the top ten. Regarding the study as a whole: Naive T cells apparently outstripped memory cells in diversity and seemed major alloresponse contributors. In roughly 80-95% of proliferating CD4+ or CD8+ clones, a naive or memory phenotype could not be assigned.

The ends were cut back, 2 bases at V and 2 bases at J, with 1 base in the middle. The CDR3 extends over 13 amino acids. Germline V lookup: CDR1 MNHEY, CDR2 SMNVEV (reference sequence). V and J are TRBV27 and TRBJ1-6; unclear D gene. This sequence originates from a human donor in good health. Sequencing was carried out using Tregs sorted from blood. CDR3 in amino acids: CASSLAYNSPLHF. The CDR3 bases are TGTGCCAGCAGTTTAGCCTATAATTCACCCCTCCACTTT.